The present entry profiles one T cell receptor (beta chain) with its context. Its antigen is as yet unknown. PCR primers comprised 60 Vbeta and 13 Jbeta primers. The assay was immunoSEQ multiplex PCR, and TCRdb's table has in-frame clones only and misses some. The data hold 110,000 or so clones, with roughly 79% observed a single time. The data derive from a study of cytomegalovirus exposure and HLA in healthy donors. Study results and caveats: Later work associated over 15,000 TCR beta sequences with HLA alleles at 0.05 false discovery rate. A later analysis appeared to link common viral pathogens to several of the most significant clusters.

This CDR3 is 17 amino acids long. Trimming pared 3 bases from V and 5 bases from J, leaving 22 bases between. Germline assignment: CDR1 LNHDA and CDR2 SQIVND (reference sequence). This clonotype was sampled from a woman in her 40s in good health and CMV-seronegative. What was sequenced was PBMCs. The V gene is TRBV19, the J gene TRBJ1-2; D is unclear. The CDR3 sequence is CASSIPGSFGILYGYTF. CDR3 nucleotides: TGTGCCAGTAGTATCCCTGGGAGTTTCGGCATTTTATATGGCTACACCTTC.